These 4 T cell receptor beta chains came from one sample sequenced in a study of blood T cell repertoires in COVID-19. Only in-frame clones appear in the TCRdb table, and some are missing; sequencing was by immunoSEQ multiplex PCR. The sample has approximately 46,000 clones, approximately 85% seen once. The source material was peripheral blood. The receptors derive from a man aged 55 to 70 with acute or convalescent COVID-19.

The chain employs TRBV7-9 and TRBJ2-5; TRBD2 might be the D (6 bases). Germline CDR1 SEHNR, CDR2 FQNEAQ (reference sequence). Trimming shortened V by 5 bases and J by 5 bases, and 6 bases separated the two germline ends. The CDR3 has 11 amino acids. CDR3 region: CASSREETQYF. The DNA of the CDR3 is TGTGCCAGCAGCCGGGAGGAGACCCAGTACTTC.

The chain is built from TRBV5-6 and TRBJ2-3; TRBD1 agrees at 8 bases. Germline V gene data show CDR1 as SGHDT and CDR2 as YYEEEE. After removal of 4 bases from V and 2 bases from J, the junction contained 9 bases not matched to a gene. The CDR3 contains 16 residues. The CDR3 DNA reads TGTGCCAGCAGCGTCTTGACAGGGGCGTCCACAGATACGCAGTATTTT. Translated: CASSVLTGASTDTQYF. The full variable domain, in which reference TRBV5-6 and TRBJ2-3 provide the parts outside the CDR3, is DAGVTQSPTHLIKTRGQQVTLRCSPKSGHDTVSWYQQALGQGPQFIFQYYEEEERQRGNFPDRFSGHQFPNYSSELNVNALLLGDSALYLCASSVLTGASTDTQYFGPGTRLTVL.

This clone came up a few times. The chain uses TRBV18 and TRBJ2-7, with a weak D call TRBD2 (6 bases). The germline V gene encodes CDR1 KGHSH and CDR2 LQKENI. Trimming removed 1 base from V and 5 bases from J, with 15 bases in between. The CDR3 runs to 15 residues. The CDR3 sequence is CASSPRWRDRDEQYF. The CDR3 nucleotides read TGTGCCAGCTCACCACGGTGGAGGGATAGAGACGAGCAGTACTTC.

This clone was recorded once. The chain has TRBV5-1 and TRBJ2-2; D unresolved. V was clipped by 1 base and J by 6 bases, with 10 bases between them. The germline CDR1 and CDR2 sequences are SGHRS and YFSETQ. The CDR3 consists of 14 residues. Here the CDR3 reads CASSLYGVSGELFF. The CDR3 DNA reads TGCGCCAGCAGCTTGTACGGTGTCTCCGGGGAGCTGTTTTTT.